A single T cell receptor (beta chain) is shown here with its context. This sample is part of a study of CD8 T cells in Susac syndrome. When the RNA was reverse transcribed, random hexamers were used with an input of about 0.5 to 1 ug. Amplification of TCR beta CDR3 spanned 54 Vbeta and 13 Jbeta via immunoSEQ multiplex PCR. TCRdb fed the immunoSEQ multiplex PCR reads into MiXCR, producing one record per CDR3 protein. This repertoire shows some 200,000 distinct CDR3 sequences, over 90% found once; its top ten account for under 0.095%. V was trimmed by 2 bases and J by 2 bases, leaving 7 bases between them. CDR1 and CDR2 (germline): DFQATT, SNEGSKA (reference sequence). The CDR3 is 12 amino acids.

Material: CD4+ T cells from PBMCs. The origin of this receptor is a human donor with multiple sclerosis. The gene calls are TRBV20-1 and TRBJ2-7; D is unclear. CDR3 nucleotide sequence: TGCAGTGCTAGACCTGGCCCCTACGAGCAGTACTTC. Protein product: CSARPGPYEQYF.